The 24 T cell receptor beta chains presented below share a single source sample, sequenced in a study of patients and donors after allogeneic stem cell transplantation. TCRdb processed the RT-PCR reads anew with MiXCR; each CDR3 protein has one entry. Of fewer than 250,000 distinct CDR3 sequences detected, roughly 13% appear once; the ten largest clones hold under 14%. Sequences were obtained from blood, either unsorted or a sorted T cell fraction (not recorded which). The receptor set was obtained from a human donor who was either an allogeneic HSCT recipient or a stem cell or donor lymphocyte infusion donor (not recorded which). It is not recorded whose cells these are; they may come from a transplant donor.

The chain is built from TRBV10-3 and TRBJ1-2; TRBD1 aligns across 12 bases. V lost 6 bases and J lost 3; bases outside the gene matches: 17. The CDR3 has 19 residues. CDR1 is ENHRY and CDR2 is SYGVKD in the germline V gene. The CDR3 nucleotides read TGTGCCATCAGGATGGACCCCCAGGGACAGGGGGCCCGGGACTATGGCTACACCTTC. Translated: CAIRMDPQGQGARDYGYTF.

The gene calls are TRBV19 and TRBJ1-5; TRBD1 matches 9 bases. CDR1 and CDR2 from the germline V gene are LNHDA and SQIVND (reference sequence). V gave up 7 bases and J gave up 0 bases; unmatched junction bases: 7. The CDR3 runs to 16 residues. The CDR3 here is CASTRDRAYSNQPQHF. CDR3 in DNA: TGTGCCAGTACCCGGGACAGGGCTTATAGCAATCAGCCCCAGCATTTT.

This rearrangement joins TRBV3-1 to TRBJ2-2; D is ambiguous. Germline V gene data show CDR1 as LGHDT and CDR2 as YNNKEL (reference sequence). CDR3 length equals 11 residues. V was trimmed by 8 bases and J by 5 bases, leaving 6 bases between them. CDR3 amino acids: CASQATGELFF. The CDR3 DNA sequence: TGTGCCAGCCAAGCGACCGGGGAGCTGTTTTTT.

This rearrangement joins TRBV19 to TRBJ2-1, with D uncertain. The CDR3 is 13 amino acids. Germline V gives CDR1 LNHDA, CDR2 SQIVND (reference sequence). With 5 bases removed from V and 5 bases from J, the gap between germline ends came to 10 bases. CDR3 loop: CASSSSQHNEQFF. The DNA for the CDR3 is TGTGCCAGTAGTTCTTCGCAGCACAATGAGCAGTTCTTC.

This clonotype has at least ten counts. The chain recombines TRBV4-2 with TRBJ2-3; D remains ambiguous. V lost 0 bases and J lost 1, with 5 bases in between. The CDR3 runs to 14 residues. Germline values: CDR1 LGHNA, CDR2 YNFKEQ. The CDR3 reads CASSQDAGTDTQYF. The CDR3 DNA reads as TGTGCCAGCAGCCAAGACGCAGGCACAGATACGCAGTATTTT.

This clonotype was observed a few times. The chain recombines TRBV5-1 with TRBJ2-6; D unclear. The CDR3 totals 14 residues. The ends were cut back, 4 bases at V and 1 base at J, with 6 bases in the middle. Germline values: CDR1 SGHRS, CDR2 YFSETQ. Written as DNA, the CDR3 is TGCGCCAGCAGCCGACTTTCTGGGGCCAACGTCCTGACTTTC. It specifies CASSRLSGANVLTF.

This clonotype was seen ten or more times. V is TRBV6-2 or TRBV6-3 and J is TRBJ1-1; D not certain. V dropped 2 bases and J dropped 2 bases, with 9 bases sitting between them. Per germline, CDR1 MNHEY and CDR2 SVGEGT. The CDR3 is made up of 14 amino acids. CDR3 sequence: CASSYGPENTEAFF. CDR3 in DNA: TGTGCCAGCAGTTACGGGCCGGAAAACACTGAAGCTTTCTTT.

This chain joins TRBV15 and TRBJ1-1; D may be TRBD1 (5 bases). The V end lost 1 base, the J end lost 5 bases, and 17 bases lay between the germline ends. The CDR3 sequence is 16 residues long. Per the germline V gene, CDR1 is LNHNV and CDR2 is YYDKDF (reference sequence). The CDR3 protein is CATSRAGIQGGTEAFF. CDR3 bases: TGTGCCACCAGCAGAGCGGGGATCCAGGGAGGGACTGAAGCTTTCTTT.

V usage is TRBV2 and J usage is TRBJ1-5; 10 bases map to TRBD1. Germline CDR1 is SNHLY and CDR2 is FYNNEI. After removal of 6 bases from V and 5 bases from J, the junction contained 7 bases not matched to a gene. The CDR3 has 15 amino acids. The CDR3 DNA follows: TGTGCCAGCAGCCGAGAGACAGGGGGCTATCAGCCCCAGCATTTT. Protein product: CASSRETGGYQPQHF.

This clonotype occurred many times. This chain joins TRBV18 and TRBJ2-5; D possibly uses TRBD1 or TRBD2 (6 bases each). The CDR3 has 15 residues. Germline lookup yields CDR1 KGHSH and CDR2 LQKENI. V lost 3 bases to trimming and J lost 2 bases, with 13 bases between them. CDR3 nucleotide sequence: TGTGCCAGCTCACCGGACGGGGGCCTACAAGAGACCCAGTACTTC. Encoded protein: CASSPDGGLQETQYF.

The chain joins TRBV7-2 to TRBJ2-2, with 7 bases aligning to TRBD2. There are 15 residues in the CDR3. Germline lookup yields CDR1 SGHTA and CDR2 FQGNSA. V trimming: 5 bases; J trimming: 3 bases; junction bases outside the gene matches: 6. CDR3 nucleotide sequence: TGTGCCAGCAGCCAGTCTGGGGGGGACACCGGGGAGCTGTTTTTT. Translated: CASSQSGGDTGELFF. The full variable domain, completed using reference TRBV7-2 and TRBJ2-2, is GAGVSQSPSNKVTEKGKDVELRCDPISGHTALYWYRQSLGQGLEFLIYFQGNSAPDKSGLPSDRFSAERTGGSVSTLTIQRTQQEDSAVYLCASSQSGGDTGELFFGEGSRLTVL.

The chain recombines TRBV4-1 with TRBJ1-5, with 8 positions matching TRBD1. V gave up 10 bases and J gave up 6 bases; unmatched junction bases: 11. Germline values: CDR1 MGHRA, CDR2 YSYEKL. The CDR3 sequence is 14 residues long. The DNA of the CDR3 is TGCGCCATTACCGCCGGACAGGGCTCTCAGCCCCAGCATTTT. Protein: CAITAGQGSQPQHF.

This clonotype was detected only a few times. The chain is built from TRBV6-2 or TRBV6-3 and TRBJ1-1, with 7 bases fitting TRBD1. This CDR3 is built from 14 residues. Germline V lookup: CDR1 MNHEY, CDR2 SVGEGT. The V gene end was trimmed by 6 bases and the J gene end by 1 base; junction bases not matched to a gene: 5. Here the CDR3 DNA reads TGTGCCAGCAGAACAGGGGACTCGAACACTGAAGCTTTCTTT. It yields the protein CASRTGDSNTEAFF.

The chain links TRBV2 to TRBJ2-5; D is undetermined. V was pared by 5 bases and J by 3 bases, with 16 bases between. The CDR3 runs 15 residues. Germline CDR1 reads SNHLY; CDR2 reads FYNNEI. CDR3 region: CASSLPRPYKETQYF. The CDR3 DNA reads TGTGCCAGCAGTTTGCCGCGCCCATATAAAGAGACCCAGTACTTC.

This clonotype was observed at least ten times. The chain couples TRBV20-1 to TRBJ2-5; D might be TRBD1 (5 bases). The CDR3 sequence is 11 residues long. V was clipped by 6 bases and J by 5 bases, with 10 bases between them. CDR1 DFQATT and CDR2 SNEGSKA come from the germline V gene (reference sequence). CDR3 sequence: CSATQGETQYF. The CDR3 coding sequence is TGCAGTGCAACCCAGGGCGAGACCCAGTACTTC.

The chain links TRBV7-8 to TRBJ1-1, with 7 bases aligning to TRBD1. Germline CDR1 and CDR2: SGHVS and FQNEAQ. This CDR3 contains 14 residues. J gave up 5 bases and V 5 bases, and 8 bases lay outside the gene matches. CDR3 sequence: CASSQGGKGTEAFF. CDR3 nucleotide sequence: TGTGCCAGCAGCCAGGGGGGCAAAGGGACTGAAGCTTTCTTT.

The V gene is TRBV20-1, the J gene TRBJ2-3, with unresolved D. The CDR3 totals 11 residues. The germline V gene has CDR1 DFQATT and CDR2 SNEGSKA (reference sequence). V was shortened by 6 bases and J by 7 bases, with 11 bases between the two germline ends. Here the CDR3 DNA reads TGCAGTGCCGGAGTAGGGAATACGCAGTATTTT. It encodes CSAGVGNTQYF.

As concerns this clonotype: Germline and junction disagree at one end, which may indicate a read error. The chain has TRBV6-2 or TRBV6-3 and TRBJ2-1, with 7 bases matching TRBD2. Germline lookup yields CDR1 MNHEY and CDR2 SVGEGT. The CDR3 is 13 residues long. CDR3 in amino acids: CASSPPGRWAGVF. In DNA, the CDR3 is TGTGCCAGCAGCCCCCCCGGAAGGTGGGCGGGGGTCTTC.

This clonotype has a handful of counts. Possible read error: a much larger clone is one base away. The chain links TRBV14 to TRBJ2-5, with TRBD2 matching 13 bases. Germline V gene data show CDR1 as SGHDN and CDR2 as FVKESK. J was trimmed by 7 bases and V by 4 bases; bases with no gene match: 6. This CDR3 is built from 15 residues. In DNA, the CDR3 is TGTGCCAGCAGCCGGGGACTAGCGGGACAGGGGACCCAGTACTTC. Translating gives CASSRGLAGQGTQYF.

The CDR3 coding sequence is TGTGCCAGCAGCCCAGATCGGCCGTTCACAGATACGCAGTATTTT. As protein: CASSPDRPFTDTQYF. The chain couples TRBV11-2 to TRBJ2-3, with D unclear. V lost 5 bases and J 2 bases, leaving 14 bases between the germline ends. The germline V gene encodes CDR1 SGHAT and CDR2 FQNNGV. This CDR3 is built from 15 residues. Based on the CDR3 plus reference TRBV11-2 and TRBJ2-3, the full variable domain is EAGVAQSPRYKIIEKRQSVAFWCNPISGHATLYWYQQILGQGPKLLIQFQNNGVVDDSQLPKDRFSAERLKGVDSTLKIQPAKLEDSAVYLCASSPDRPFTDTQYFGPGTRLTVL.

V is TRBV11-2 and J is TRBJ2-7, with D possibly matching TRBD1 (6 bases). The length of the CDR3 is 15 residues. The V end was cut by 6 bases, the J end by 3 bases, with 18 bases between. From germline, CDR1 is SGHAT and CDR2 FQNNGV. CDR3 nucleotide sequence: TGTGCCAGCAGTCTACAGGGAGAGAAGGGCTACGAGCAGTACTTC. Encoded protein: CASSLQGEKGYEQYF.

DNA for the CDR3: TGTGCCAGCAGCCAGTCTACCGGGACAGGGAAGGGCTACACCTTC. It codes for CASSQSTGTGKGYTF. This chain connects TRBV3-1 to TRBJ1-2; TRBD1 matches 9 bases. Germline V lookup: CDR1 LGHDT, CDR2 YNNKEL (reference sequence). The CDR3 is 15 amino acids. V lost 3 bases and J lost 8; bases outside the gene matches: 10.

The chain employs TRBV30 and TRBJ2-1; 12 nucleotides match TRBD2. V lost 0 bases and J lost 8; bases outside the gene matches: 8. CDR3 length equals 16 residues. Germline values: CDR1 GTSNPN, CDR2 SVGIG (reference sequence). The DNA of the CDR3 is TGTGCCTGGAGTGTACGGGCTAGCGGGAGGGGACATGAGCAGTTCTTC. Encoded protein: CAWSVRASGRGHEQFF.

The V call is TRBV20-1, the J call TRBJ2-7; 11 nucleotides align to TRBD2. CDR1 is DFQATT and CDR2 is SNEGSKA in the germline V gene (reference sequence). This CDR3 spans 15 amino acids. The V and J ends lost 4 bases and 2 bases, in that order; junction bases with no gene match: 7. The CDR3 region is CSATDSGRGAYEQYF. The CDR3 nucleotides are TGCAGTGCTACCGATAGCGGGAGGGGGGCCTACGAGCAGTACTTC.